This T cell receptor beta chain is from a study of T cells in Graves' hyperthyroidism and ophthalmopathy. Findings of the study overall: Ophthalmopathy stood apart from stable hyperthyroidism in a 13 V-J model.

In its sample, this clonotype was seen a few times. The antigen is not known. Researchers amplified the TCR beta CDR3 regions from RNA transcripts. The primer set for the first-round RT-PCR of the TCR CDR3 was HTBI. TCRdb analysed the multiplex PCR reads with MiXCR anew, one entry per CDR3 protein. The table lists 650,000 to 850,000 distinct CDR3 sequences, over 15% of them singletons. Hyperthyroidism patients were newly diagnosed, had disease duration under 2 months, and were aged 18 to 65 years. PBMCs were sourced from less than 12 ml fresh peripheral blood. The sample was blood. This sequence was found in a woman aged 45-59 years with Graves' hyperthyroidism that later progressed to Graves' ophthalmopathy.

CDR3 in amino acids: CASSLKLAYQETQYF. CDR3 nucleotides: TGTGCCAGCAGCTTAAAACTCGCGTACCAAGAGACCCAGTACTTC. This chain uses TRBV7-3 with TRBJ2-5, with D unresolved. V lost 1 base and J lost 0, with 9 bases in between. This CDR3 has 15 amino acids. The germline CDR1 and CDR2 sequences are SGHTA and FQGTGA.